This is a list of T cell receptor beta chains from one sample in a study of shared clonotypes between healthy human individuals. Assay: immunoSEQ multiplex PCR; the TCRdb copy retains only in-frame clones and omits some. The table includes approximately 2.5 million clones, roughly 93% detected once. Sequenced: naive CD4+ T cells from PBMCs. Receptor source: a man younger than 35 in good health. Some clones in this sample may be carry-over from other donors' samples. Both conserved end residues are part of each CDR3. A D gene is named only where the DNA matches it firmly. Size is omitted from some rows. Given values are once, few, many or a class for expanded clones.

D gene: .; V gene: TRBV9; clone size: .; J gene: TRBJ2-7; CDR3 protein: CASSMDSAKQYF; CDR3 DNA: TGTGCCAGCAGCATGGACAGTGCGAAGCAGTACTTC
D gene: .; V gene: TRBV7-3; clone size: .; J gene: TRBJ2-1; CDR3 protein: CASSLTKEVPSSYNEQFF; CDR3 DNA: TGTGCCAGCAGCTTAACGAAGGAGGTACCGAGCTCCTACAATGAGCAGTTCTTC
D gene: .; V gene: TRBV25-1; clone size: .; J gene: TRBJ1-1; CDR3 protein: CASRGRWGGTEAFF; CDR3 DNA: TGTGCCAGCAGGGGCCGCTGGGGGGGCACTGAAGCTTTCTTT
D gene: .; V gene: TRBV5-1; clone size: .; J gene: TRBJ2-4; CDR3 protein: CASSWAGTSLAKNIQYF; CDR3 DNA: TGCGCCAGCAGCTGGGCTGGGACATCCCTCGCCAAAAACATTCAGTACTTC
D gene: TRBD2; V gene: TRBV7-3; clone size: .; J gene: TRBJ2-1; CDR3 protein: CASSLTAGGNEQFF; CDR3 DNA: TGTGCCAGCAGCTTAACTGCGGGAGGTAATGAGCAGTTCTTC
D gene: TRBD1; V gene: TRBV5-1; clone size: .; J gene: TRBJ2-3; CDR3 protein: CASSPWDRGVTDTQYF; CDR3 DNA: TGCGCCAGCAGCCCCTGGGACAGGGGGGTCACAGATACGCAGTATTTT
D gene: .; V gene: TRBV2; clone size: .; J gene: TRBJ1-4; CDR3 protein: CASSGYTVPNEKLFF; CDR3 DNA: TGTGCCAGCAGTGGCTACACAGTCCCTAATGAAAAACTGTTTTTT
D gene: TRBD1; V gene: TRBV5-1; clone size: once; J gene: TRBJ2-5; CDR3 protein: CASSWGDRGTQETQYF; CDR3 DNA: TGCGCCAGCAGCTGGGGGGACAGGGGGACCCAAGAGACCCAGTACTTC
D gene: TRBD2; V gene: TRBV4-1; clone size: .; J gene: TRBJ2-1; CDR3 protein: CASSQEGLAGVSYNEQFF; CDR3 DNA: TGCGCCAGCAGCCAGGAAGGACTAGCGGGAGTTTCCTACAATGAGCAGTTCTTC
D gene: TRBD2; V gene: TRBV5-1; clone size: .; J gene: TRBJ2-3; CDR3 protein: CASSLGLAGGRDTQYF; CDR3 DNA: TGCGCCAGCAGCTTGGGACTAGCGGGAGGGCGAGATACGCAGTATTTT
D gene: TRBD1; V gene: TRBV11-3; clone size: .; J gene: TRBJ2-7; CDR3 protein: CASSPNPGQGHEQYF; CDR3 DNA: TGTGCCAGCAGCCCCAACCCTGGACAGGGCCACGAGCAGTACTTC
D gene: TRBD2; V gene: TRBV28; clone size: .; J gene: TRBJ2-1; CDR3 protein: CASSSGLADSYNEQFF; CDR3 DNA: TGTGCCAGCAGTTCCGGACTAGCGGACTCCTACAATGAGCAGTTCTTC
D gene: .; V gene: TRBV30; clone size: .; J gene: TRBJ2-7; CDR3 protein: CAWSVRRSSGQFLHEQYF; CDR3 DNA: TGTGCCTGGAGTGTAAGGCGCTCGAGCGGGCAATTTTTACACGAGCAGTACTTC
D gene: TRBD2; V gene: TRBV9; clone size: .; J gene: TRBJ2-2; CDR3 protein: CASSVLGLAGSNTGELFF; CDR3 DNA: TGTGCCAGCAGCGTCCTGGGACTAGCGGGGTCGAACACCGGGGAGCTGTTTTTT
D gene: TRBD1; V gene: TRBV4-2; clone size: .; J gene: TRBJ2-3; CDR3 protein: CASSHTTTGVGTTDTQYF; CDR3 DNA: TGTGCCAGCAGCCATACCACGACAGGGGTGGGGACCACAGATACGCAGTATTTT
D gene: .; V gene: TRBV11-3; clone size: .; J gene: TRBJ2-1; CDR3 protein: CASKGTGYEQFF; CDR3 DNA: TGTGCCAGCAAGGGAACTGGGTATGAGCAGTTCTTC
D gene: .; V gene: TRBV19; clone size: .; J gene: TRBJ2-2; CDR3 protein: CASTNRGGTGELFF; CDR3 DNA: TGTGCCAGTACCAATCGAGGGGGCACCGGGGAGCTGTTTTTT
D gene: TRBD2; V gene: TRBV9; clone size: .; J gene: TRBJ2-7; CDR3 protein: CASSPSSGWAYEQYF; CDR3 DNA: TGTGCCAGCAGCCCCAGTAGCGGGTGGGCCTACGAGCAGTACTTC
D gene: TRBD1; V gene: TRBV27; clone size: .; J gene: TRBJ2-3; CDR3 protein: CASSWRTGTDTQYF; CDR3 DNA: TGTGCCAGCAGTTGGAGGACAGGGACAGATACGCAGTATTTT
D gene: .; V gene: TRBV7-8; clone size: .; J gene: TRBJ1-4; CDR3 protein: CASSLLTGGRGDDEKLFF; CDR3 DNA: TGTGCCAGCAGCTTATTAACGGGCGGAAGAGGGGATGATGAAAAACTGTTTTTT
D gene: .; V gene: TRBV27; clone size: .; J gene: TRBJ2-3; CDR3 protein: CASSFSAPRAPAGTQYF; CDR3 DNA: TGTGCCAGCAGTTTCTCTGCCCCCCGGGCCCCCGCCGGTACGCAGTATTTT
D gene: .; V gene: TRBV28; clone size: .; J gene: TRBJ2-7; CDR3 protein: CASGTRGTAPTYEQYF; CDR3 DNA: TGTGCCAGCGGAACACGCGGGACAGCACCCACCTACGAGCAGTACTTC
D gene: .; V gene: TRBV5-5; clone size: .; J gene: TRBJ2-2; CDR3 protein: CASSLFYFNTGELFF; CDR3 DNA: TGTGCCAGCAGCTTGTTTTATTTCAACACCGGGGAGCTGTTTTTT
D gene: .; V gene: TRBV27; clone size: .; J gene: TRBJ2-2; CDR3 protein: CASSSELRSNTGELFF; CDR3 DNA: TGTGCCAGCAGTTCGGAACTAAGATCGAACACCGGGGAGCTGTTTTTT
D gene: .; V gene: TRBV6-5; clone size: .; J gene: TRBJ2-7; CDR3 protein: CASSYSIAASYEQYF; CDR3 DNA: TGTGCCAGCAGTTACTCGATAGCGGCCTCCTACGAGCAGTACTTC
D gene: .; V gene: TRBV5-1; clone size: .; J gene: TRBJ2-2; CDR3 protein: CASSRGGNTGELFF; CDR3 DNA: TGCGCCAGCAGCAGGGGCGGGAACACCGGGGAGCTGTTTTTT
D gene: TRBD1; V gene: TRBV10-3; clone size: few; J gene: TRBJ2-7; CDR3 protein: CAISESSMGQTF; CDR3 DNA: TGTGCCATCAGTGAGTCGTCTATGGGACAGACATTC
D gene: .; V gene: TRBV21-1; clone size: .; J gene: TRBJ2-1; CDR3 protein: CASSLLAGGHEQFF; CDR3 DNA: TGTGCCAGCAGTCTGCTAGCGGGAGGTCATGAGCAGTTCTTC
D gene: .; V gene: TRBV28; clone size: .; J gene: TRBJ2-7; CDR3 protein: CACRGQTSSYEQYF; CDR3 DNA: TGTGCCTGCCGGGGGCAGACTAGCTCCTACGAGCAGTACTTC
D gene: TRBD1; V gene: TRBV5-1; clone size: .; J gene: TRBJ2-5; CDR3 protein: CASRLGGTGQETQYF; CDR3 DNA: TGCGCCAGCAGGCTTGGTGGGACAGGGCAAGAGACCCAGTACTTC
D gene: .; V gene: TRBV6-1; clone size: .; J gene: TRBJ2-7; CDR3 protein: CASYRGRATYEQYF; CDR3 DNA: TGTGCCAGCTATCGAGGACGGGCCACCTACGAGCAGTACTTC
D gene: .; V gene: TRBV28; clone size: .; J gene: TRBJ2-7; CDR3 protein: CASTLPGYEQYF; CDR3 DNA: TGTGCCAGCACTTTACCGGGTTACGAGCAGTACTTC
D gene: .; V gene: TRBV19; clone size: .; J gene: TRBJ1-5; CDR3 protein: CASSIGVKGGGSNQPQHF; CDR3 DNA: TGTGCCAGTAGTATAGGGGTCAAGGGTGGGGGTAGCAATCAGCCCCAGCATTTT
D gene: .; V gene: TRBV4-2; clone size: .; J gene: TRBJ2-1; CDR3 protein: CASSQVRNEQFF; CDR3 DNA: TGTGCCAGCAGCCAAGTAAGGAATGAGCAGTTCTTC
D gene: .; V gene: TRBV5-1; clone size: .; J gene: TRBJ2-7; CDR3 protein: CASSQAPEFYEQYF; CDR3 DNA: TGCGCCAGCAGCCAGGCCCCCGAGTTCTACGAGCAGTACTTC
D gene: TRBD1; V gene: TRBV2; clone size: .; J gene: TRBJ1-2; CDR3 protein: CASSEDREVYGYTF; CDR3 DNA: TGTGCCAGCAGTGAGGACAGGGAGGTCTATGGCTACACCTTC
D gene: .; V gene: TRBV4-1; clone size: .; J gene: TRBJ2-1; CDR3 protein: CASSQPGTFTNEQFF; CDR3 DNA: TGCGCCAGCAGCCAACCCGGGACTTTTACGAATGAGCAGTTCTTC
D gene: TRBD2; V gene: TRBV5-4; clone size: once; J gene: TRBJ2-7; CDR3 protein: CASSLLLAASEQYF; CDR3 DNA: TGTGCCAGCAGCTTGCTACTAGCGGCTTCCGAGCAGTACTTC
D gene: TRBD2; V gene: TRBV5-1; clone size: .; J gene: TRBJ2-6; CDR3 protein: CASSLSWGQLTSGGASGANVLTF; CDR3 DNA: TGCGCCAGCAGCTTGTCTTGGGGACAGCTGACTAGCGGGGGGGCCTCTGGGGCCAACGTCCTGACTTTC
D gene: TRBD1; V gene: TRBV29-1; clone size: .; J gene: TRBJ1-2; CDR3 protein: CSVEDKGAGGYTF; CDR3 DNA: TGCAGCGTTGAAGATAAGGGGGCAGGAGGCTACACCTTC
D gene: .; V gene: TRBV28; clone size: .; J gene: TRBJ1-5; CDR3 protein: CASLYRAFSNQPQHF; CDR3 DNA: TGTGCCAGCTTGTATCGGGCTTTTAGCAATCAGCCCCAGCATTTT
D gene: .; V gene: TRBV7-2; clone size: .; J gene: TRBJ2-5; CDR3 protein: CASSLDPSRETQYF; CDR3 DNA: TGTGCCAGCAGCTTAGATCCTAGTCGGGAGACCCAGTACTTC
D gene: TRBD1; V gene: TRBV18; clone size: once; J gene: TRBJ2-7; CDR3 protein: CASSPRTGDYEQYF; CDR3 DNA: TGTGCCAGCTCACCACGGACAGGAGACTACGAGCAGTACTTC
D gene: .; V gene: TRBV18; clone size: once; J gene: TRBJ1-5; CDR3 protein: CASSPFTQTENSNQPQHF; CDR3 DNA: TGTGCCAGCTCGCCCTTTACCCAGACAGAGAATAGCAATCAGCCCCAGCATTTT